Below, one T cell receptor beta chain is given with its context. The antigen is unknown. Germline assignment: CDR1 SGHTA and CDR2 FQGNSA. Germline trimming cut 3 bases from V and 2 bases from J; bases unmatched to any gene: 4. There are 16 residues in the CDR3. Primers included in the PCR were 60 Vbeta and 13 Jbeta primers. Clones were read by immunoSEQ multiplex PCR, and TCRdb kept only the in-frame ones, dropping some. Of about 200,000 clones listed, 70% to 85% are singletons. The data belong to a study of cytomegalovirus exposure and HLA in healthy donors. Points from the study as a whole: 150 to 200 TCR beta chains were listed as cytomegalovirus-associated. Three chains linked to CMV were shown in vitro to be specific for CMV antigens. Most TCR sequences were uncommon, yet certain public TCRs appeared in many donors. Diagnosis of cytomegalovirus status made by the classifier reportedly showed high specificity and sensitivity.

Input material: PBMCs. The TCR originated in a boy under 10 years old in good health and CMV-seronegative. V usage is TRBV7-2 and J usage is TRBJ2-5; 12 bases fit TRBD2. CDR3 protein: CASSLLGLAGQETQYF. CDR3 nucleotides: TGTGCCAGCAGCTTGCTCGGACTAGCGGGACAAGAGACCCAGTACTTC.